This TCR beta chain is from a study of cytomegalovirus exposure and HLA in healthy donors. Trimming shortened V by 4 bases and J by 5 bases, and 18 bases separated the two germline ends. There are 15 residues in the CDR3. Germline loops: CDR1 SGHRS, CDR2 YFSETQ. PCR was performed using 60 Vbeta and 13 Jbeta primers. Method: immunoSEQ multiplex PCR; TCRdb's copy keeps in-frame clones and lacks some. This sample has under 100,000 clones, with 65% to 85% found just once. Input material: PBMCs. This receptor was obtained from a man in his forties or fifties in good health and CMV-seronegative. The V gene is TRBV5-1, the J gene TRBJ1-1, with D maybe TRBD1 (5 bases). CDR3: CASSGPQGARTEAFF. CDR3 in DNA: TGCGCCAGCAGCGGCCCGCAGGGTGCTAGGACTGAAGCTTTCTTT. The full variable domain, its missing parts supplied by reference TRBV5-1 and TRBJ1-1, is KAGVTQTPRYLIKTRGQQVTLSCSPISGHRSVSWYQQTPGQGLQFLFEYFSETQRNKGNFPGRFSGRQFSNSRSEMNVSTLELGDSALYLCASSGPQGARTEAFFGQGTRLTVV.